Here is one T cell receptor beta chain with its context. Its target is not known. V gave up 5 bases and J gave up 7 bases, with 17 bases separating them. Germline V gives CDR1 SGHVS, CDR2 FNYEAQ. The CDR3 totals 15 residues. TCRdb's table, derived via immunoSEQ multiplex PCR, lists solely in-frame clones and lacks some. The sample comprises about 36,000 clones, roughly 80% of which are singletons, and less than 2% rests with the top ten. The source of the sample is a study of Siglec-9 on CD8 T cells in melanoma. Study findings and constraints: An effector memory CD8+ subset marked by Siglec-9 reportedly appeared to gather in melanoma.

Material: Siglec-9- CD8+ T cells sorted from blood. This TCR was recovered from a human donor in good health. The chain couples TRBV7-6 to TRBJ1-4; tentative D call: TRBD1 (5 bases). CDR3 sequence reads: CASSPWGGEGEKLFF. The CDR3 DNA reads as TGTGCCAGCAGCCCCTGGGGGGGGGAAGGTGAAAAACTGTTTTTT.